The following is a TCR beta chain sequence with its context. Antigen unknown. TCRdb's table, derived via immunoSEQ multiplex PCR, lists solely in-frame clones and lacks some. Of about 25,000 clones listed, roughly four fifths are singletons. Germline CDR1 and CDR2: SGHRS and YFSETQ. Trimming removed 4 bases at V and 3 bases at J, with 18 bases between. CDR3 length: 16 amino acids. These data belong to a study of T cells in narcolepsy. Findings of the study overall: Autoreactive clone sequences were missing from some blood memory CD4+ repertoires.

The chain uses TRBV5-1 and TRBJ2-3; D is perhaps TRBD2 (6 bases). The sequenced sample was CD45RA- memory CD4+ T cells from PBMCs. The TCR originated in a human donor with narcolepsy. CDR3 DNA sequence: TGCGCCAGCAGCCCCTTCCCGGGAGAGGGGACAGATACGCAGTATTTT. It yields the protein CASSPFPGEGTDTQYF.